These 28 T cell receptor beta chains were all obtained from the same sample, sequenced in a study of T cell repertoires in cytomegalovirus infection. TCRdb processed the reads anew with MiXCR; each CDR3 protein has one entry. The sample carries fewer than 350,000 distinct CDR3 sequences, more than 8% recorded once. Material for sequencing was PBMCs. These receptors all come from a human donor in good health (CMV status not recorded). Some clones in this sample may be carry-over from other donors' samples.

This clonotype has only a few counts. The V call is TRBV7-3, the J call TRBJ2-3; D gene uncertain. This CDR3 is built from 14 residues. V lost 4 bases to trimming and J lost 3 bases, with 11 bases between them. From germline, CDR1 is SGHTA and CDR2 FQGTGA. CDR3 DNA sequence: TGTGCCAGCAGCTCGAGCCGCAGTACAGATACGCAGTATTTT. Amino acids: CASSSSRSTDTQYF.

This clonotype was counted between two and nine times. Relative to the germline gene, one junction end is altered; a read error may explain this. Here the CDR3 DNA reads TGTGCCAGCAGCCAGGTGGGAGGCTCTGGAAACACCATATATTTT. Amino acids: CASSQVGGSGNTIYF. The V and J genes are TRBV4-1 and TRBJ1-3; D unclear. This CDR3 spans 15 amino acids. Looked up from germline, CDR1 is MGHRA and CDR2 is YSYEKL.

In its sample, this clonotype was seen many times. The CDR3 DNA follows: TGTGCCAGCAGCGTGAGCTTGAACCCCGGGGAGCAGTTCTTC. Protein product: CASSVSLNPGEQFF. The V gene is TRBV7-2, the J gene TRBJ2-1; D remains ambiguous. The CDR3 extends over 14 amino acids. Germline CDR1 reads SGHTA; CDR2 reads FQGNSA. Trimming cost V 5 bases and J 10 bases, with 18 bases left between them. Variable domain in full (rest from reference TRBV7-2 and TRBJ2-1): GAGVSQSPSNKVTEKGKDVELRCDPISGHTALYWYRQSLGQGLEFLIYFQGNSAPDKSGLPSDRFSAERTGGSVSTLTIQRTQQEDSAVYLCASSVSLNPGEQFFGPGTRLTVL.

In this sample, this clonotype turned up many times. The CDR3 DNA sequence: TGTGCCAGCAGCTTAGAGGGGGTGATCACTGAAGCTTTCTTT. Translated: CASSLEGVITEAFF. The rearrangement links TRBV7-6 to TRBJ1-1; D is possibly TRBD1 (6 bases). Germline V gene data show CDR1 as SGHVS and CDR2 as FNYEAQ. The CDR3 has 14 residues. The V and J ends lost 1 base and 4 bases respectively, with 10 bases between them.

This clonotype has more than one count but fewer than ten. This chain joins TRBV6-5 and TRBJ2-1; TRBD1 aligns across 9 bases. Germline V CDR1 and CDR2: MNHEY, SVGAGI. The CDR3 is made up of 13 amino acids. The J segment lost 9 bases and the V segment lost 4 bases, leaving 4 bases of the junction unmatched. CDR3 loop: CASSSGTGSEQFF. The CDR3 DNA reads as TGTGCCAGCAGTTCCGGGACAGGGAGTGAGCAGTTCTTC.

This clonotype was seen ten or more times. The chain combines TRBV7-2 with TRBJ2-7; D is uncertain. Trimming shortened V by 2 bases and J by 3 bases, and 8 bases separated the two germline ends. Looked up from germline, CDR1 is SGHTA and CDR2 is FQGNSA. CDR3 length: 13 amino acids. CDR3 coding DNA: TGTGCCAGCAGCTTAAACGGAGTCTACGAGCAGTACTTC. It encodes CASSLNGVYEQYF.

This sequence joins TRBV18 and TRBJ1-2; D may be TRBD1 (6 bases). Trimming pared 4 bases from V and 2 bases from J, leaving 11 bases between. This CDR3 spans 14 amino acids. CDR1 and CDR2 (germline): KGHSH, LQKENI. CDR3 nucleotides: TGTGCCAGCTCACGGGACACCCCCAACTATGGCTACACCTTC. This codes for CASSRDTPNYGYTF.

The gene calls are TRBV6-2 or TRBV6-3 and TRBJ2-7; D unclear. Per the germline V gene, CDR1 is MNHEY and CDR2 is SVGEGT. This CDR3 region has 15 residues. V lost 8 bases and J lost 7, with 24 bases in between. CDR3 bases: TGTGCCAGCGCGCGGTGGGCCCCAGATGGCAATGAGCAGTACTTC. It is translated as CASARWAPDGNEQYF.

The chain combines TRBV7-2 with TRBJ1-1, with D unresolved. The V gene lost 1 base and the J gene lost 2 bases, with 14 bases spanning the gap. This CDR3 has 16 residues. Germline assignment: CDR1 SGHTA and CDR2 FQGNSA. The CDR3 sequence is CASSLEGGLGNTEAFF. The CDR3 DNA is TGTGCCAGCAGCTTAGAGGGCGGACTTGGTAACACTGAAGCTTTCTTT.

The chain is built from TRBV12-5 and TRBJ2-3; perhaps TRBD2 as D (5 bases). The V gene's germline CDR1 is LGHNT and CDR2 FRNRAP. The CDR3 runs to 14 residues. V shed 6 bases and J shed 0 bases, with 10 bases lying between them. In nucleotides, the CDR3 is TGTGCTAGTGGCCTCAGCGGAAGCACAGATACGCAGTATTTT. Translated: CASGLSGSTDTQYF.

At least ten counts were recorded for this clonotype. The chain joins TRBV7-2 to TRBJ2-3, with 14 bases identical to TRBD2. CDR1 and CDR2 from the germline V gene are SGHTA and FQGNSA. The CDR3 is made up of 19 amino acids. The J segment lost 3 bases and the V segment lost 1 base, leaving 9 bases of the junction unmatched. The CDR3 DNA reads as TGTGCCAGCAGCTTAGGACTAGCGGGGGGGAATTCCGGAACAGATACGCAGTATTTT. Encoded protein: CASSLGLAGGNSGTDTQYF.

This chain links TRBV7-2 with TRBJ1-3, with D uncertain. The CDR3 runs to 15 residues. The ends were cut back, 3 bases at V and 4 bases at J, with 13 bases in the middle. Per the germline V gene, CDR1 is SGHTA and CDR2 is FQGNSA. In nucleotides, the CDR3 is TGTGCCAGCAGCTTGAACCGATGGGAGGGAAACACCATATATTTT. It is translated as CASSLNRWEGNTIYF.

This chain links TRBV15 with TRBJ1-5, with D perhaps TRBD1 (5 bases). This CDR3 contains 19 residues. V dropped 0 bases and J dropped 3 bases, with 21 bases sitting between them. Germline assignment: CDR1 LNHNV and CDR2 YYDKDF (reference sequence). The CDR3 loop is CATSRDQFLEGDPNQPQHF. The CDR3 DNA reads TGTGCCACCAGCAGAGATCAGTTCCTGGAAGGGGACCCCAATCAGCCCCAGCATTTT.

CDR3 region: CASSHTDGDTEAFF. CDR3 in DNA: TGTGCCAGCAGCCACACGGATGGTGACACTGAAGCTTTCTTT. The chain couples TRBV4-2 to TRBJ1-1; no reliable D call. Trimming pared 3 bases from V and 3 bases from J, leaving 11 bases between. This CDR3 is built from 14 residues. Germline loops: CDR1 LGHNA, CDR2 YNFKEQ.

This clonotype was seen ten or more times. V is TRBV7-2 and J is TRBJ2-3; possible D gene TRBD2, 6 bases. Germline V gene data show CDR1 as SGHTA and CDR2 as FQGNSA. This CDR3 comprises 14 residues. Trimming shortened V by 1 base and J by 7 bases, and 12 bases separated the two germline ends. In DNA form, the CDR3 reads TGTGCCAGCAGCTTAGGGCGGGATCTGAATACGCAGTATTTT. Translation gives CASSLGRDLNTQYF. Looking up the rest from reference TRBV7-2 and TRBJ2-3 gives the full variable domain: GAGVSQSPSNKVTEKGKDVELRCDPISGHTALYWYRQSLGQGLEFLIYFQGNSAPDKSGLPSDRFSAERTGGSVSTLTIQRTQQEDSAVYLCASSLGRDLNTQYFGPGTRLTVL.

V is TRBV7-2 and J is TRBJ2-1; TRBD2 agrees at 8 bases. Germline trimming cut 7 bases from V and 0 bases from J; bases unmatched to any gene: 5. The V gene's germline CDR1 is SGHTA and CDR2 FQGNSA. The CDR3 consists of 15 residues. Here the CDR3 DNA reads TGTGCCAGCACCCTAGCGGGCAGCTCCTACAATGAGCAGTTCTTC. Translation gives CASTLAGSSYNEQFF. Full variable domain (rest looked up from reference TRBV7-2 and TRBJ2-1): GAGVSQSPSNKVTEKGKDVELRCDPISGHTALYWYRQSLGQGLEFLIYFQGNSAPDKSGLPSDRFSAERTGGSVSTLTIQRTQQEDSAVYLCASTLAGSSYNEQFFGPGTRLTVL.

This clonotype was seen more than once but under ten times. The junction departs from germline at one end; a sequencing error may be responsible. The CDR3 DNA reads TGTGCCAGCAGCCAAGATTTCGGTAGCAATCAGCCCCAGCATTTT. Its translation: CASSQDFGSNQPQHF. V usage is TRBV4-1 and J usage is TRBJ1-5; no definite D call. The CDR3 covers 15 residues. Looked up from germline, CDR1 is MGHRA and CDR2 is YSYEKL.

Only a few counts were recorded for this clonotype. The rearrangement links TRBV12-3 or TRBV12-4 to TRBJ2-7; D remains unclear. CDR3 size: 13 residues. V shed 6 bases and J shed 6 bases, with 15 bases lying between them. CDR3 residues: CASSKTGSREQYF. The CDR3 coding sequence is TGTGCCAGCAGCAAAACTGGGTCTCGCGAGCAGTACTTC.

This clonotype was detected ten times or more. This chain joins TRBV7-2 and TRBJ1-3, with unresolved D. The CDR3 extends over 16 amino acids. Germline CDR1 reads SGHTA; CDR2 reads FQGNSA. Trimming took 5 bases from V and 0 from J, leaving 14 bases between them. The CDR3 region is CASSHTSPVSGNTIYF. The CDR3 DNA reads TGTGCCAGCAGCCACACCTCGCCGGTCTCTGGAAACACCATATATTTT.

This clonotype came up a few times. V and J are TRBV7-9 and TRBJ1-4; D possibly corresponds to TRBD1 (5 bases). The CDR3 extends over 14 amino acids. Between the trimmed V and J ends, which lost 2 bases and 7 bases, there was a span of 11 bases. CDR1 SEHNR and CDR2 FQNEAQ come from the germline V gene (reference sequence). This CDR3 is CASSLRQGGEKLFF. CDR3 in DNA: TGTGCCAGCAGCTTAAGGCAGGGAGGTGAAAAACTGTTTTTT. Together with reference TRBV7-9 and TRBJ1-4, the CDR3 gives the full variable domain: DTGVSQNPRHKITKRGQNVTFRCDPISEHNRLYWYRQTLGQGPEFLTYFQNEAQLEKSRLLSDRFSAERPKGSFSTLEIQRTEQGDSAMYLCASSLRQGGEKLFFGSGTQLSVL.

At least ten counts were recorded for this clonotype. This chain links TRBV7-2 with TRBJ1-3, with TRBD1 as a possible D gene (6 bases). V was cut by 1 base and J by 3 bases, with 10 bases left in between. Germline lookup yields CDR1 SGHTA and CDR2 FQGNSA. The CDR3 has 15 residues. As DNA, the CDR3 is TGTGCCAGCAGCTTAGACAGGGCAAGTGGAAACACCATATATTTT. Protein product: CASSLDRASGNTIYF.

This clonotype has more than one count but fewer than ten. This chain joins TRBV29-1 and TRBJ2-4, with 14 bases matching TRBD2. V was pared by 7 bases and J by 8 bases, with 7 bases of the junction left unmatched. CDR3 length: 14 residues. In germline, CDR1 is SQVTM, CDR2 ANQGSEA. The CDR3 loop reads CSATGTSGSYIQYF. CDR3 bases: TGCAGCGCCACCGGGACTAGCGGGAGTTACATTCAGTACTTC.

The chain links TRBV28 to TRBJ2-3; D possibly matches TRBD1 or TRBD2 (5 bases each). This CDR3 is 16 amino acids long. The ends were cut back, 0 bases at V and 0 bases at J, with 10 bases in the middle. Germline CDR1 is MDHEN and CDR2 is SYDVKM. DNA for the CDR3: TGTGCCAGCAGTTTATGGGGGGAGCCTAGCACAGATACGCAGTATTTT. Translating it yields CASSLWGEPSTDTQYF.

The rearrangement links TRBV19 to TRBJ1-5; a weak D match, TRBD1 (5 bases). Between the trimmed V and J ends, which lost 5 bases and 7 bases, there was a span of 18 bases. Germline V gene lookup returns CDR1 LNHDA and CDR2 SQIVND (reference sequence). This CDR3 is 15 amino acids long. Here the CDR3 reads CASSPTRGGGQPQHF. The CDR3 DNA reads TGTGCCAGTAGTCCGACGAGGGGAGGAGGGCAGCCCCAGCATTTT.

This clonotype was seen more than once but under ten times. The chain combines TRBV6-5 with TRBJ2-2; D tentatively reads TRBD1 or TRBD2 (5 bases each). This CDR3 is built from 16 residues. Germline loops: CDR1 MNHEY, CDR2 SVGAGI. V dropped 5 bases and J dropped 3 bases, with 16 bases sitting between them. CDR3 sequence reads: CASSEREGWDTGELFF. In DNA, the CDR3 is TGTGCCAGCAGTGAACGAGAGGGGTGGGACACCGGGGAGCTGTTTTTT.

This rearrangement joins TRBV7-2 to TRBJ2-3; no clear D gene. From germline, CDR1 is SGHTA and CDR2 FQGNSA. V lost 5 bases and J lost 1, with 16 bases in between. CDR3 length equals 16 residues. The CDR3 is CASSPRGVRGTDTQYF. CDR3 sequence (DNA): TGTGCCAGCAGCCCCCGTGGGGTTAGGGGCACAGATACGCAGTATTTT.

This clonotype showed up many times. This chain connects TRBV7-9 to TRBJ1-4; D possibly corresponds to TRBD1 (5 bases). The germline V and J ends were trimmed by 3 bases and 5 bases, with 13 bases remaining between them. The CDR3 totals 15 residues. Per germline, CDR1 SEHNR and CDR2 FQNEAQ (reference sequence). The CDR3 DNA is TGTGCCAGCAGCTTTCCAGGGAAGCCCAATGAAAAACTGTTTTTT. Translating gives CASSFPGKPNEKLFF.

The sample holds many counts of this clonotype. This chain joins TRBV7-2 and TRBJ1-6; a possible D gene is TRBD1 (6 bases). The CDR3 loop spans 16 amino acids. V lost 6 bases, J lost 6 bases, and 18 bases lay in between. Germline values: CDR1 SGHTA, CDR2 FQGNSA. The CDR3 sequence: CASSLTGSPTNSPLHF. The CDR3 DNA follows: TGTGCCAGCAGTCTTACAGGGAGCCCCACTAATTCACCCCTCCACTTT.